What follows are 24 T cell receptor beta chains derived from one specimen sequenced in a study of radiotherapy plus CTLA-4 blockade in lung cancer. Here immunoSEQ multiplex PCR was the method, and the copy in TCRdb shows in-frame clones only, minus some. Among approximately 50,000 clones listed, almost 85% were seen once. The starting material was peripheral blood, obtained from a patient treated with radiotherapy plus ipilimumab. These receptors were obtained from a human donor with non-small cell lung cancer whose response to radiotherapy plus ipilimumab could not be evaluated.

In DNA, the CDR3 is TGCGCCAGCAGCCAAGATGTGGTCCTAGCAGACGTTAAAAACATTCAGTACTTC. Protein sequence: CASSQDVVLADVKNIQYF. The chain carries TRBV4-1 and TRBJ2-4; the D gene is possibly TRBD2 (5 bases). Per the germline V gene, CDR1 is MGHRA and CDR2 is YSYEKL. This CDR3 spans 18 amino acids. The V end was cut by 0 bases, the J end by 4 bases, with 19 bases between.

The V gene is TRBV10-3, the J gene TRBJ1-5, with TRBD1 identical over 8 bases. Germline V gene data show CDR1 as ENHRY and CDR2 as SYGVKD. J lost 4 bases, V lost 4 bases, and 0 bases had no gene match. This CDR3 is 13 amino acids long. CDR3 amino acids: CAISGQGNQPQHF. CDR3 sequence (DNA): TGTGCCATCAGTGGACAGGGGAATCAGCCCCAGCATTTT.

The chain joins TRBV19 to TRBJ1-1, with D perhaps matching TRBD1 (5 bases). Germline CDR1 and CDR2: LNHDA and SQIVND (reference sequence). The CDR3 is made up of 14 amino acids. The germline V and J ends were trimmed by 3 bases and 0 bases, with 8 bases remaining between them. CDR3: CASSIGGMNTEAFF. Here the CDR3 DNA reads TGTGCCAGTAGTATTGGGGGGATGAACACTGAAGCTTTCTTT.

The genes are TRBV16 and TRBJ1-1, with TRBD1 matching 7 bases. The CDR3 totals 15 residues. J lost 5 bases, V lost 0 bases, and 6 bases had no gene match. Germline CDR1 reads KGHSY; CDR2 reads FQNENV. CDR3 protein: CASSQSIRGWTEAFF. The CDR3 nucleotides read TGTGCCAGCAGCCAATCAATCAGGGGGTGGACTGAAGCTTTCTTT.

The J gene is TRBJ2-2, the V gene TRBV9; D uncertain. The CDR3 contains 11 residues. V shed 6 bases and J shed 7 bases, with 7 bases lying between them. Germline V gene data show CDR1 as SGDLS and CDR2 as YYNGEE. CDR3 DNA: TGTGCCAGCACCGCAGGCGGGGAGCTGTTTTTT. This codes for CASTAGGELFF.

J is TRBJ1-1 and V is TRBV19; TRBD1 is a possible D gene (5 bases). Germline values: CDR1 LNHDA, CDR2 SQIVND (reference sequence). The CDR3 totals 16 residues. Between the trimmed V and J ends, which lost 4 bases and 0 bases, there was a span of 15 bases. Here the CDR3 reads CASSTHVGQLNTEAFF. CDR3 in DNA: TGTGCCAGTAGTACGCACGTAGGACAACTGAACACTGAAGCTTTCTTT. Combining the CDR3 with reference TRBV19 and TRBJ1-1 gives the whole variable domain DGGITQSPKYLFRKEGQNVTLSCEQNLNHDAMYWYRQDPGQGLRLIYYSQIVNDFQKGDIAEGYSVSREKKESFPLTVTSAQKNPTAFYLCASSTHVGQLNTEAFFGQGTRLTVV.

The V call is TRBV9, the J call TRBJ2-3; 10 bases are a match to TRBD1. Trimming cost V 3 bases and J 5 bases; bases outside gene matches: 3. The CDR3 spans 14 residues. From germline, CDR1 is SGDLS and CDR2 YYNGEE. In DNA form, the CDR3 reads TGTGCCAGCAGCGGGGGACAGGGGCTAGATACGCAGTATTTT. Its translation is CASSGGQGLDTQYF.

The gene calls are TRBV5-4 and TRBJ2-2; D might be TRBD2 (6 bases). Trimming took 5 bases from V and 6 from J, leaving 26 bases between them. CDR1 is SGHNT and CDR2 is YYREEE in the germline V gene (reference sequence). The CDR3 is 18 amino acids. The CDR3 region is CASSLRPGVWEAPGELFF. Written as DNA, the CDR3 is TGTGCCAGCAGTTTGCGCCCTGGTGTATGGGAGGCCCCCGGGGAGCTGTTTTTT.

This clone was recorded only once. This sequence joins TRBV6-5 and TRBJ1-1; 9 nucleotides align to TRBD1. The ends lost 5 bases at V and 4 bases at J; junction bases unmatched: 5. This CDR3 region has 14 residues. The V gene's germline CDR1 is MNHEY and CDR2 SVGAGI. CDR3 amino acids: CASSTHRGPTEAFF. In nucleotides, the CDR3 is TGTGCCAGCAGTACCCACAGGGGGCCCACTGAAGCTTTCTTT.

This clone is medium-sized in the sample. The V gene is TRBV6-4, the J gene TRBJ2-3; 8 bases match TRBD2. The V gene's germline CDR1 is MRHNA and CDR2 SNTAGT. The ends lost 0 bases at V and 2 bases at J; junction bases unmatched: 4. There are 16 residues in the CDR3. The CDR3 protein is CASSDSRTSTTDTQYF. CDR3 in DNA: TGTGCCAGCAGTGACTCGAGGACTAGCACCACAGATACGCAGTATTTT.

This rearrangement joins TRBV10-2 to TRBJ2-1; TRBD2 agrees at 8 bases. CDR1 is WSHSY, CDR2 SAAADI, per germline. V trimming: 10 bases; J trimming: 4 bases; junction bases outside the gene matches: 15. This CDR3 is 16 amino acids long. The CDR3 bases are TGCGCCACCACGGGGCGCGGGCGGGGGGAATACAATGAGCAGTTCTTC. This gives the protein CATTGRGRGEYNEQFF.

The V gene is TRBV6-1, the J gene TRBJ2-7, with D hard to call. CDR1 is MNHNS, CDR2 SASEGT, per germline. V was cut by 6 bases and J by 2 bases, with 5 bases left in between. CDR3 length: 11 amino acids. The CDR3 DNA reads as TGTGCCAGCAGAGCCCCCTACGAGCAGTACTTC. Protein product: CASRAPYEQYF.

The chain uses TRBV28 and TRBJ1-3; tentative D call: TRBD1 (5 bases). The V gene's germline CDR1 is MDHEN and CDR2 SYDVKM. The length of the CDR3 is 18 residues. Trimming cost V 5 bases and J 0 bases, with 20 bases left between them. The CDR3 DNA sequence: TGTGCCAGCAGTCCCCGTTTAAGGGGCTTGAGCTCTGGAAACACCATATATTTT. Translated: CASSPRLRGLSSGNTIYF.

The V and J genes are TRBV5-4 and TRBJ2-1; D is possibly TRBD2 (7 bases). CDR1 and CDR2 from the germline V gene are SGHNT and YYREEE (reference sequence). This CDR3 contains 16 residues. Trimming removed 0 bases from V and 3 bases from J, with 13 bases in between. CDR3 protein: CASSLERGAYYNEQFF. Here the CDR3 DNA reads TGTGCCAGCAGCTTGGAACGGGGGGCGTACTACAATGAGCAGTTCTTC. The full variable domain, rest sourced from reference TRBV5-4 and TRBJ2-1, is ETGVTQSPTHLIKTRGQQVTLRCSSQSGHNTVSWYQQALGQGPQFIFQYYREEENGRGNFPPRFSGLQFPNYSSELNVNALELDDSALYLCASSLERGAYYNEQFFGPGTRLTVL.

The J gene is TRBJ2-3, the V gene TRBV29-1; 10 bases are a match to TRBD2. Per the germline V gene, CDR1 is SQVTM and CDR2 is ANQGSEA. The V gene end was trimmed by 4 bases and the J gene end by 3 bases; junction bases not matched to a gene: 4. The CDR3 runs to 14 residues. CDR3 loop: CSVGAGGWTDTQYF. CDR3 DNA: TGCAGCGTTGGAGCGGGGGGGTGGACAGATACGCAGTATTTT.

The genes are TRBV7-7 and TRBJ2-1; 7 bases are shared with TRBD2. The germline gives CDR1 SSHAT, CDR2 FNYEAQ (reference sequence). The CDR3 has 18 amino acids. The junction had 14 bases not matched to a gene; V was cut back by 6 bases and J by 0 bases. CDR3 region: CASSPPGWRGSSYNEQFF. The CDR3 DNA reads TGTGCCAGCAGTCCTCCGGGTTGGCGGGGGAGCTCCTACAATGAGCAGTTCTTC.

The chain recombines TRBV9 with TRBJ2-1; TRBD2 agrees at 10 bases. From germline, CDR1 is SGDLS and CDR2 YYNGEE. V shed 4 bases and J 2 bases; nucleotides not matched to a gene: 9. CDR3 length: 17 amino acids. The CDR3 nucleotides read TGTGCCAGCAGCAAAGCGGGGGGGAGGGGCGCCTACAATGAGCAGTTCTTC. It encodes CASSKAGGRGAYNEQFF.

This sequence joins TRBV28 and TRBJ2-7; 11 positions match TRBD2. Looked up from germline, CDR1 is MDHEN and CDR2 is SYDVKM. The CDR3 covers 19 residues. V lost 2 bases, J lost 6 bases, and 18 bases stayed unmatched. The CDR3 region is CASSLNSRGTSGGGREQYF. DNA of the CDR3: TGTGCCAGCAGTTTAAACTCCCGCGGGACTAGCGGAGGTGGGCGCGAGCAGTACTTC.

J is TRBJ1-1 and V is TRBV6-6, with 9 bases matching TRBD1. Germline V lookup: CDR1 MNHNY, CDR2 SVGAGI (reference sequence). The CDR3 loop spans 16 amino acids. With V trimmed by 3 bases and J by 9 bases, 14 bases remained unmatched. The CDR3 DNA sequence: TGTGCCAGCAGTTATATCGCGACCGGGACAGGGAAGAAAGCTTTCTTT. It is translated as CASSYIATGTGKKAFF.

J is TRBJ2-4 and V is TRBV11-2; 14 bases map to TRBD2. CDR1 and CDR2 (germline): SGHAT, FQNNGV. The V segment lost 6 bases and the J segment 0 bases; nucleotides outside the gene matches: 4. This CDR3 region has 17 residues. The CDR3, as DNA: TGTGCCAGCAGTTGGACTAGCGGGGGGCTAGCCAAAAACATTCAGTACTTC. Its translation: CASSWTSGGLAKNIQYF.

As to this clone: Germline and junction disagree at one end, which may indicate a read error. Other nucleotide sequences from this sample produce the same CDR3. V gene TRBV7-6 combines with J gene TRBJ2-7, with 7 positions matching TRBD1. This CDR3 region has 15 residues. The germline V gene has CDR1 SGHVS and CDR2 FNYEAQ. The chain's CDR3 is CASSLVAKGAYEQYF. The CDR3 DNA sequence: TGTGCCAGCAGCTTAGTTGCCAAGGGGGCCTACGAACAGTACTTC.

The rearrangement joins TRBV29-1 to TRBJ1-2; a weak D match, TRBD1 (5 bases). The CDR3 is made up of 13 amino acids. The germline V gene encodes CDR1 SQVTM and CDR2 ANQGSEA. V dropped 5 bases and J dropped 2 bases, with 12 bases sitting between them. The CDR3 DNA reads TGCAGCGTTTACAGGTCTACGAACTATGGCTACACCTTC. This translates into CSVYRSTNYGYTF.

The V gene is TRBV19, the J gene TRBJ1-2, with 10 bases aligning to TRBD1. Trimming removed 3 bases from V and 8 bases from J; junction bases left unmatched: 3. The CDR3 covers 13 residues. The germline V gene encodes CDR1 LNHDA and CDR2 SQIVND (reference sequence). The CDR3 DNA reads TGTGCCAGTAGTATGGGACAGGGGTTAGGCTACACCTTC. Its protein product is CASSMGQGLGYTF.

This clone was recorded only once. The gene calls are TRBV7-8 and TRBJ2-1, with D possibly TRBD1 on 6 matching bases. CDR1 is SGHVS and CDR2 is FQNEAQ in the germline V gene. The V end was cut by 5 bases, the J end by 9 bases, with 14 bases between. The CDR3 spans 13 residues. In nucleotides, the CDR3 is TGTGCCAGCAGCCTAAGGACAGCCCCTGAGCAGTTCTTC. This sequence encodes CASSLRTAPEQFF.